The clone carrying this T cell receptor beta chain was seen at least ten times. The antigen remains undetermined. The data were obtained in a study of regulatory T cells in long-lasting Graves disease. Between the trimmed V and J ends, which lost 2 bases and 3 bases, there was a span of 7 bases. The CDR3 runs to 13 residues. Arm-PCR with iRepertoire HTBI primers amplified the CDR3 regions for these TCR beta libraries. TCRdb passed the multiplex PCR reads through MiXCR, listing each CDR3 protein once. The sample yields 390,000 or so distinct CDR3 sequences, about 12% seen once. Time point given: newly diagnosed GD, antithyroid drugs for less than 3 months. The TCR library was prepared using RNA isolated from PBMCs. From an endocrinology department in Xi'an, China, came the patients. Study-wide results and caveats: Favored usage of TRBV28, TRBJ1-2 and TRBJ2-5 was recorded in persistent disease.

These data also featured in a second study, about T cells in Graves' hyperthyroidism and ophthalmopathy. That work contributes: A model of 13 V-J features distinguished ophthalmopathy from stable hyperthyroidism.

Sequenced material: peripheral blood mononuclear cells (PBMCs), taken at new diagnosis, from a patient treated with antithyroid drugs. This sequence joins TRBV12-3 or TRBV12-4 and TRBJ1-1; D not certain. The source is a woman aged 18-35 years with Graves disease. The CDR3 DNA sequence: TGTGCCAGCAGTTTATGGAGTTACACTGAAGCTTTCTTT. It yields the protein CASSLWSYTEAFF.